The 9 T cell receptor beta chains below were found in one sample sequenced in a study of OX40 agonist ivuxolimab in advanced cancers. TCRdb keeps only in-frame clones here, not all; method: immunoSEQ multiplex PCR. The profile shows roughly 40,000 clones, around 80% of them singletons. Sequencing used CD4+ or CD8+ T cells sorted from blood, obtained in a trial of the OX40 agonist ivuxolimab. The receptors here all came from an adult with an advanced solid tumor such as melanoma, head and neck, liver or kidney cancer.

The rearrangement links TRBV11-1 to TRBJ2-1; tentatively, D is TRBD1 (6 bases). This CDR3 has 13 residues. The germline CDR1 and CDR2 sequences are SGHAT and FQDESV (reference sequence). The V and J ends lost 4 bases and 9 bases respectively, with 13 bases between them. Here the CDR3 reads CASSSDRSGEQFF. CDR3 in DNA: TGTGCCAGCAGCTCAGACAGGTCTGGTGAGCAGTTCTTC.

This CDR3 reads CASTLGAGGRRNEQFF. Here the CDR3 DNA reads TGTGCCAGCACCCTAGGTGCTGGGGGGCGTCGGAATGAGCAGTTCTTC. The chain carries TRBV7-9 and TRBJ2-1; D is possibly TRBD1 or TRBD2 (6 bases each). V was clipped by 7 bases and J by 7 bases, with 23 bases between them. Germline V gene sequence: CDR1 SEHNR, CDR2 FQNEAQ (reference sequence). This CDR3 spans 16 amino acids.

The chain's CDR3 is CASSLRVTEAFF. The CDR3 nucleotides read TGTGCCAGCAGCTTAAGGGTTACTGAAGCTTTCTTT. The chain couples TRBV7-2 to TRBJ1-1; D is unresolved. V lost 2 bases to trimming and J lost 5 bases, with 6 bases between them. Per the germline V gene, CDR1 is SGHTA and CDR2 is FQGNSA. This CDR3 has 12 amino acids.

The chain couples TRBV6-1 to TRBJ2-1; D is uncertain. The CDR3 runs 12 residues. From germline, CDR1 is MNHNS and CDR2 SASEGT. Deletions cut 8 bases from V and 12 bases from J, with 17 bases between. The CDR3 coding sequence is TGTGCCAGCTACGGACCCACTTTGCTGCAGTTCTTC. Protein product: CASYGPTLLQFF.

With regard to this clone: No conserved phenylalanine or tryptophan is present at the end of the CDR3, so a read error is the likely explanation. No DNA is shown, since the ends of the CDR3 on it are uncertain; the CDR3 is the one TCRdb lists. This chain connects TRBV29-1 to TRBJ2-3; the table's D call of TRBD1 was not tested on the DNA. Looked up from germline, CDR1 is SQVTM and CDR2 is ANQGSEA. Ends included, the CDR3 has 10 residues. CDR3 region: CSVSGPSGAS.

This clone was detected once. The chain joins TRBV6-1 to TRBJ2-7; 8 bases map to TRBD1. Germline lookup yields CDR1 MNHNS and CDR2 SASEGT. V shed 6 bases, J shed 6 bases, and the junction held 10 bases outside the gene matches. The length of the CDR3 is 14 residues. CDR3 protein: CASRPDRAEGEQYF. The CDR3 DNA reads TGTGCCAGCAGACCGGACAGGGCGGAGGGCGAGCAGTACTTC.

This chain joins TRBV7-3 and TRBJ1-1, with TRBD1 as a possible D gene (5 bases). Germline V gene sequence: CDR1 SGHTA, CDR2 FQGTGA. The CDR3 has 15 residues. Trimming left V 2 bases short and J 0 bases short, with 10 bases between. In DNA, the CDR3 is TGTGCCAGCAGCTTATGGGGCAGGTTGAACACTGAAGCTTTCTTT. It is translated as CASSLWGRLNTEAFF.

The table lists this clone with a count of one. The V and J genes are TRBV18 and TRBJ1-2; D gene ambiguous. The V end was cut by 3 bases, the J end by 4 bases, with 15 bases between. CDR3 size: 15 residues. Germline-derived CDR1 and CDR2 are KGHSH and LQKENI. CDR3 loop: CASSPRGQEAYGYTF. Written as DNA, the CDR3 is TGTGCCAGCTCACCCCGAGGGCAGGAGGCCTATGGCTACACCTTC.

V and J are TRBV6-5 and TRBJ2-7, with 8 bases that match TRBD2. The CDR3 loop spans 16 amino acids. V dropped 2 bases and J dropped 3; count of bases not matched to a gene: 9. Germline V gene data show CDR1 as MNHEY and CDR2 as SVGAGI. CDR3 region: CASSYAGGSGVYEQYF. The CDR3 DNA sequence: TGTGCCAGCAGTTACGCGGGGGGTTCCGGGGTCTACGAGCAGTACTTC.